The present T cell receptor (beta chain) was sequenced within a study of OX40 agonist ivuxolimab in advanced cancers. Produced via immunoSEQ multiplex PCR; TCRdb's table is partial and in-frame only. This table holds more than 65,000 clones, about nine tenths found once. Germline V gene data show CDR1 as MDHEN and CDR2 as SYDVKM. The CDR3 spans 15 residues. V lost 3 bases, J lost 0 bases, and 12 bases lay in between. At cycle 4 day 1, cycle 7 day 1, and baseline, blood was sampled. The gene calls are TRBV28 and TRBJ2-7; D is perhaps TRBD1 (5 bases). The TCR comes from an adult with an advanced solid tumor such as melanoma, head and neck, liver or kidney cancer. This material consisted of CD4+ or CD8+ T cells sorted from blood, taken in a trial of the OX40 agonist ivuxolimab. The CDR3 here is CASSLTDRDSYEQYF. The CDR3 region has the DNA TGTGCCAGCAGTTTGACCGACAGAGACTCCTACGAGCAGTACTTC.